The present entry profiles one T cell receptor (beta chain) with its context. Its antigen is still unknown. These data come from a study of T cell responses to AZD1222 COVID-19 vaccine. The CDR3 length is 15 residues. V shed 4 bases and J shed 1 base, with 14 bases lying between them. Looked up from germline, CDR1 is SQVTM and CDR2 is ANQGSEA. Study-wide points: Repertoire samples came only from after the peak T cell response. Increases in Spike-specific TCR breadth and depth were seen after two AZD1222 doses. Spike-wide coverage was observed for vaccine-associated CD4 TCRs, with dominant responses at 160-218 and 743-854.

Assay used: immunoSEQ multiplex PCR; TCRdb lists only in-frame clones, some missing. The sample has 200,000 or so clones, over 80% seen once. The source material was peripheral blood, sampled on day 0 of AZD1222 vaccination. The clonotype comes from an adult in good health. The V and J genes are TRBV29-1 and TRBJ2-4, with unresolved D. CDR3 loop: CSVVGVSEAKNIQYF. In DNA, the CDR3 is TGCAGCGTTGTGGGTGTGAGTGAGGCCAAAAACATTCAGTACTTC. The full variable domain, in which reference TRBV29-1 and TRBJ2-4 provide the parts outside the CDR3, is SAVISQKPSRDICQRGTSLTIQCQVDSQVTMMFWYRQQPGQSLTLIATANQGSEATYESGFVIDKFPISRPNLTFSTLTVSNMSPEDSSIYLCSVVGVSEAKNIQYFGAGTRLSVL.